This T cell receptor (beta chain) was sequenced in a study of T cell changes during pregnancy in multiple sclerosis. The repertoire was sequenced with immunoSEQ multiplex PCR; TCRdb's copy has only in-frame clones and lacks some. Of around 45,000 clones listed, about 90% were seen once; the top ten hold 0.6% to 0.75%. The CDR3 length is 15 residues. Germline CDR1 is SGHKS and CDR2 is YYEKEE (reference sequence). V lost 3 bases, J lost 7 bases, and 17 bases lay in between. The rearrangement links TRBV5-5 to TRBJ1-5; D is perhaps TRBD1 (6 bases). The TCR originated in a female donor with multiple sclerosis, enrolled in a pregnancy study. Here the sequenced sample was CD4+ T cells from peripheral blood mononuclear cells, taken before pregnancy. CDR3 sequence: CASSWGEGEGQPQHF. CDR3 in DNA: TGTGCCAGCAGCTGGGGGGAGGGGGAGGGACAGCCCCAGCATTTT. Full variable domain (rest looked up from reference TRBV5-5 and TRBJ1-5): DAGVTQSPTHLIKTRGQQVTLRCSPISGHKSVSWYQQVLGQGPQFIFQYYEKEERGRGNFPDRFSARQFPNYSSELNVNALLLGDSALYLCASSWGEGEGQPQHFGDGTRLSIL.